The 7 T cell receptor beta chains presented below share a single source sample, sequenced in a study of OX40 agonist ivuxolimab in advanced cancers. Libraries were prepared by immunoSEQ multiplex PCR; TCRdb keeps only in-frame clonotypes and omits some of them. Of 70,000 or so clones in the sample, 85% are singletons; the top ten hold roughly 3.9%. Material: CD4+ or CD8+ T cells sorted from blood, obtained in a trial of the OX40 agonist ivuxolimab. The receptors were gathered from an adult with an advanced solid tumor such as melanoma, head and neck, liver or kidney cancer.

The rearrangement uses TRBV30 and TRBJ1-4, with D hard to call. The CDR3 has 16 residues. V lost 4 bases and J lost 6, with 21 bases in between. CDR1 and CDR2 (germline): GTSNPN, SVGIG (reference sequence). CDR3 nucleotides: TGTGCCTGGACCCAGAGGCAGCCGAGGGTTGATGAAAAACTGTTTTTT. Translated, it gives CAWTQRQPRVDEKLFF.

CDR3 nucleotides: TGTGCCAGCAGTCCGTCCCGGAAAAATGAAAAACTGTTTTTT. Translating gives CASSPSRKNEKLFF. The chain employs TRBV28 and TRBJ1-4; D is unresolved. The length of the CDR3 is 14 residues. The germline CDR1 and CDR2 sequences are MDHEN and SYDVKM. Trimming removed 5 bases at V and 5 bases at J, with 12 bases between.

This chain uses TRBV7-6 with TRBJ2-7, with D possibly TRBD1 on 6 matching bases. Germline values: CDR1 SGHVS, CDR2 FNYEAQ. The length of the CDR3 is 15 residues. Trimming shortened V by 5 bases and J by 6 bases, and 20 bases separated the two germline ends. CDR3 DNA sequence: TGTGCCAGCAGCGCGCTACAGGGATTTGGGATCGAGCAGTACTTC. Amino acid sequence: CASSALQGFGIEQYF.

This sequence joins TRBV5-1 and TRBJ1-6; no definite D call. Germline lookup yields CDR1 SGHRS and CDR2 YFSETQ. The CDR3 covers 17 residues. Trimming stripped 4 bases from V and 14 bases from J, with 28 bases between. The CDR3 DNA reads TGCGCCAGCAGCGCCCCCTCGGACCCGCGGGAACTAGGAACCCTCCACTTT. Translating it yields CASSAPSDPRELGTLHF. The full variable domain, with the rest looked up from reference TRBV5-1 and TRBJ1-6, is KAGVTQTPRYLIKTRGQQVTLSCSPISGHRSVSWYQQTPGQGLQFLFEYFSETQRNKGNFPGRFSGRQFSNSRSEMNVSTLELGDSALYLCASSAPSDPRELGTLHFGNGTRLTVT.

The gene calls are TRBV9 and TRBJ1-3; weak D call: TRBD1 (6 bases). Germline CDR1 SGDLS, CDR2 YYNGEE. CDR3 length: 15 amino acids. Trimming left V 3 bases short and J 0 bases short, with 10 bases between. The CDR3 sequence: CASSATGSSGNTIYF. The CDR3, as DNA: TGTGCCAGCAGCGCCACAGGGAGCTCTGGAAACACCATATATTTT.

This clone was recorded only once. The V call is TRBV7-2, the J call TRBJ2-7, with D perhaps TRBD1 (6 bases). V was trimmed by 3 bases and J by 6 bases, leaving 15 bases between them. Germline CDR1 SGHTA, CDR2 FQGNSA. The CDR3 spans 14 residues. As DNA, the CDR3 is TGTGCCAGCAGCTTGGGTCAGGCCAGGGGCGAGCAGTACTTC. Translation gives CASSLGQARGEQYF.

This clone has just one count. CDR3 protein: CASSLDRGGTDTQYF. The CDR3 nucleotides are TGTGCCAGCAGCTTGGACAGGGGAGGCACAGATACGCAGTATTTT. The rearrangement uses TRBV7-3 and TRBJ2-3, with 9 bases that match TRBD1. Germline CDR1 and CDR2: SGHTA and FQGTGA. The V segment lost 3 bases and the J segment 1 base; nucleotides outside the gene matches: 2. This CDR3 has 15 amino acids.